This entry lists 6 T cell receptor beta chains sequenced from one sample in a study of shared clonotypes between healthy human individuals. Some clones are missing from TCRdb's copy, which holds only in-frame ones; the method was immunoSEQ multiplex PCR. The sample consists of approximately 2,200,000 clones, 93% of them appearing once. Naive CD8 cells lacked CD45RO, underwent positive selection for CCR7 and left out terminally differentiated effector memory CD45RA+ cells. The sample was naive CD8+ T cells from PBMCs. All receptors derive from a young man in good health. Some clones in this sample may be carry-over from other donors' samples.

This chain uses TRBV7-9 with TRBJ2-7; D possibly uses TRBD1 or TRBD2 (5 bases each). Germline V gene data show CDR1 as SEHNR and CDR2 as FQNEAQ (reference sequence). The V gene lost 5 bases and the J gene lost 2 bases, with 16 bases spanning the gap. CDR3 length: 15 amino acids. CDR3 sequence: CASSTGTAHPYEQYF. CDR3 bases: TGTGCCAGCAGCACCGGGACCGCACACCCCTACGAGCAGTACTTC.

The V call is TRBV28, the J call TRBJ2-1, with 7 bases identical to TRBD2. The CDR3 runs to 14 residues. Germline V lookup: CDR1 MDHEN, CDR2 SYDVKM. Unmatched junction bases numbered 17, after V lost 5 bases and J lost 16 bases. As DNA, the CDR3 is TGTGCCAGCAGTCCAGGACTAGACGGGTATTTACGATTCTTC. This translates into CASSPGLDGYLRFF.

This clone was counted once. The chain links TRBV9 to TRBJ2-5; D is uncertain. This CDR3 region has 12 residues. Germline lookup yields CDR1 SGDLS and CDR2 YYNGEE. The V end lost 4 bases, the J end lost 5 bases, and 9 bases lay between the germline ends. CDR3 in amino acids: CASSRLGETQYF. In DNA, the CDR3 is TGTGCCAGCAGCCGGCTGGGCGAGACCCAGTACTTC.

This clone was counted once. V gene TRBV9 combines with J gene TRBJ1-2, with D possibly being TRBD1 (6 bases). The CDR3 consists of 15 residues. The V end lost 0 bases, the J end lost 4 bases, and 13 bases lay between the germline ends. Germline V gives CDR1 SGDLS, CDR2 YYNGEE. The CDR3 nucleotides are TGTGCCAGCAGCGTAGTGGATACAGGGAGCTATGGCTACACCTTC. It yields the protein CASSVVDTGSYGYTF.

The chain links TRBV13 to TRBJ2-1; D not resolved. Trimming took off 1 base at V and 9 bases at J, with 4 bases between the two ends. CDR1 and CDR2 (germline): PRHDT, FYEKMQ (reference sequence). This CDR3 is 11 amino acids long. The CDR3 reads CASSLEGEQFF. The CDR3 nucleotides read TGTGCCAGCAGCTTAGAAGGTGAGCAGTTCTTC. Filled out from reference TRBV13 and TRBJ2-1, the complete variable domain reads AAGVIQSPRHLIKEKRETATLKCYPIPRHDTVYWYQQGPGQDPQFLISFYEKMQSDKGSIPDRFSAQQFSDYHSELNMSSLELGDSALYFCASSLEGEQFFGPGTRLTVL.

The chain is built from TRBV28 and TRBJ1-1; D perhaps matches TRBD1 (6 bases). Trimming shortened V by 5 bases and J by 3 bases, and 19 bases separated the two germline ends. Germline CDR1 and CDR2: MDHEN and SYDVKM. The CDR3 contains 16 residues. The chain's CDR3 is CASSPRGGLRYTEAFF. The CDR3 DNA follows: TGTGCCAGCAGTCCCCGCGGGGGGCTACGCTACACTGAAGCTTTCTTT.